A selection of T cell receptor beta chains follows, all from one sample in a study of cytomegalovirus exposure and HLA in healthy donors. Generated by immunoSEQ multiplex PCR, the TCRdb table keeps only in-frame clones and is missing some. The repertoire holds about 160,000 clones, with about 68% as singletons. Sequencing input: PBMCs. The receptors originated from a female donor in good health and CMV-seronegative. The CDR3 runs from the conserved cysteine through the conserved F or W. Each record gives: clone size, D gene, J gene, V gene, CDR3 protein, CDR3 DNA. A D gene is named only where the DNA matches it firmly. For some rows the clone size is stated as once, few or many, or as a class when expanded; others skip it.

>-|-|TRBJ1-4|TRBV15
CATSRDRGTNEKLFF
TGTGCCACCAGCAGAGATCGGGGAACTAATGAAAAACTGTTTTTT
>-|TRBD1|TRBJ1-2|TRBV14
CASSQGQGKPYYGYTF
TGTGCCAGCAGTCAGGGACAGGGCAAACCTTACTATGGCTACACCTTC
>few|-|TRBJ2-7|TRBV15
CATSRAGYEQYF
TGTGCCACCAGCAGAGCGGGGTACGAGCAGTACTTC
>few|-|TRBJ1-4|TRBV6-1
CASRTGSELFF
TGTGCCAGCAGGACAGGATCGGAACTGTTTTTT
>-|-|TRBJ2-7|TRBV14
CASSPGTGHSYEQYF
TGTGCCAGCAGCCCCGGGACTGGACATTCCTACGAGCAGTACTTC
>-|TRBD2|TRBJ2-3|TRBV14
CASSQDLKRETGRRGTDTQYF
TGTGCCAGCAGCCAAGATCTTAAGCGGGAGACAGGTCGCCGGGGCACAGATACGCAGTATTTT
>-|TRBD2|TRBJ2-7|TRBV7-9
CASSPAGPSPNYEQYF
TGTGCCAGCAGCCCAGCGGGACCTTCTCCTAACTACGAGCAGTACTTC
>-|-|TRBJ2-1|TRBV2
CASGIQGYDEQFF
TGTGCCAGCGGCATCCAGGGGTACGATGAGCAGTTCTTC
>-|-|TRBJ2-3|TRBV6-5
CASSSDDSTDTQYF
TGTGCCAGCAGTTCCGATGACTCCACAGATACGCAGTATTTT
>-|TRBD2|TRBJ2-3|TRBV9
CASSALGGAAGAWTDAQYF
TGTGCCAGCAGCGCGCTAGGGGGGGCAGCGGGAGCGTGGACAGATGCGCAGTATTTT
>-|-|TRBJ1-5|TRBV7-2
CASSTRQGNQPQHF
TGTGCCAGCAGCACCCGACAGGGCAATCAGCCCCAGCATTTT
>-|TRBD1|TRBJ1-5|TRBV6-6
CASTLTGGTQPQHF
TGTGCCAGCACGCTAACAGGGGGCACTCAGCCCCAGCATTTT
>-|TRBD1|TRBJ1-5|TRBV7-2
CASSPSPRTGVNQPQHF
TGTGCCAGCAGCCCGAGTCCCAGGACAGGGGTTAATCAGCCCCAGCATTTT
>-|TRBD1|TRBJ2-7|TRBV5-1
CASSLAPHHSTGAPYEQYF
TGCGCCAGCAGCTTGGCCCCCCACCACTCGACAGGGGCTCCCTACGAGCAGTACTTC
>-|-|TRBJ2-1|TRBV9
CASSVLDSRSYNEQFF
TGTGCCAGCAGCGTATTGGACTCGCGCTCCTACAATGAGCAGTTCTTC
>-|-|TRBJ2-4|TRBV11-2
CASSPGGAKNIQYF
TGTGCCAGCAGTCCCGGTGGGGCTAAAAACATTCAGTACTTC
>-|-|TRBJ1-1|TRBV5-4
CASSLRQENTEAFF
TGTGCCAGCAGCTTGAGACAGGAGAACACTGAAGCTTTCTTT
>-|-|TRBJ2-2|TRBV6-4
CASSDSSSTGELFF
TGTGCCAGCAGTGACTCGTCCAGCACCGGGGAGCTGTTTTTT
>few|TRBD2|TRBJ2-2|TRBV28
CASSLGGTSTGELFF
TGTGCCAGCAGTTTGGGAGGGACTAGCACCGGGGAGCTGTTTTTT
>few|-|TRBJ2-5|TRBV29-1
CSVSLAHPQETQYF
TGCAGCGTTTCGCTAGCGCATCCCCAAGAGACCCAGTACTTC
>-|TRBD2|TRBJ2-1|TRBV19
CASRRAGGTYNEQFF
TGTGCCAGTAGGAGAGCGGGAGGGACCTACAATGAGCAGTTCTTC
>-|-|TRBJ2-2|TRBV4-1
CASRDGTSVAGELFF
TGCGCCAGCAGGGATGGGACTTCCGTTGCCGGGGAGCTGTTTTTT
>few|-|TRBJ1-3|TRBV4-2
CASSQDEAASSSGNTIYF
TGTGCCAGCAGCCAAGATGAGGCAGCCTCCAGCTCTGGAAACACCATATATTTT
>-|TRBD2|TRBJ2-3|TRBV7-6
CASSFPLAGHTQYF
TGTGCCAGCAGCTTTCCACTAGCGGGCCATACGCAGTATTTT
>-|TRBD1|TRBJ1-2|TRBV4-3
CASSHRTGAGGYTF
TGCGCCAGCAGCCACAGGACAGGGGCGGGTGGCTACACCTTC
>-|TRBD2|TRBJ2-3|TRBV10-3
CAISEGSGGRNTQYF
TGTGCCATCAGTGAGGGTAGCGGGGGGAGGAATACGCAGTATTTT
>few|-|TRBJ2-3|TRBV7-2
CASSRQDTQYF
TGTGCCAGCAGCCGACAGGACACGCAGTATTTT
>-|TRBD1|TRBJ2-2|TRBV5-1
CASSGGQGAGGELFF
TGCGCCAGCAGCGGGGGACAGGGGGCAGGCGGGGAGCTGTTTTTT
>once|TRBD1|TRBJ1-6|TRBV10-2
CASRAGTGGSPLHF
TGCGCCAGCAGAGCCGGGACAGGGGGCTCACCCCTCCACTTT
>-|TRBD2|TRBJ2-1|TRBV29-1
CSVEWRGAGNEQFF
TGCAGCGTTGAATGGCGGGGGGCGGGAAATGAGCAGTTCTTC
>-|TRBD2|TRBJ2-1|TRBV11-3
CASSSGLAGNNEQFF
TGTGCCAGCAGCTCGGGACTAGCGGGAAATAATGAGCAGTTCTTC
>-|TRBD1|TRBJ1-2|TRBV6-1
CASSQGEYGYTF
TGTGCCAGCAGCCAGGGGGAATATGGCTACACCTTC